This TCR beta chain was identified in a study of T-cell reconstitution after alpha-beta-depleted transplantation in children. Overall study findings and caveats: About two months after transplant, alpha-beta T cells reportedly came from several hundred expanded graft clones. One year after transplant, T-cell counts and diversity came mostly from newly produced T cells.

Turning to this clonotype: The antigen is not known.

During its preparation, the TCRbeta library received unique molecular identifiers. One entry per CDR3 protein, called by TCRdb with MiXCR from the PCR reads. The sample has approximately 270,000 distinct CDR3 sequences; roughly a quarter are singletons. V trimming: 2 bases; J trimming: 3 bases; junction bases outside the gene matches: 9. The CDR3 totals 16 residues. The TCR sequence derives from a female patient aged 2-15 years who had a stem cell transplant for congenital amegakaryocytic thrombocytopenia, so the T cells may come from the graft donor. This chain connects TRBV12-3 or TRBV12-4 to TRBJ2-7; 8 bases align to TRBD2. The sample here was PBMCs, mostly from graft donor cells, taken 360 days after TCRalphabeta/CD19-depleted stem cell transplant. The DNA of the CDR3 is TGTGCCAGCAGTTTATCCACGGGAGGGCCATTCTACGAGCAGTACTTC. The encoded protein is CASSLSTGGPFYEQYF.